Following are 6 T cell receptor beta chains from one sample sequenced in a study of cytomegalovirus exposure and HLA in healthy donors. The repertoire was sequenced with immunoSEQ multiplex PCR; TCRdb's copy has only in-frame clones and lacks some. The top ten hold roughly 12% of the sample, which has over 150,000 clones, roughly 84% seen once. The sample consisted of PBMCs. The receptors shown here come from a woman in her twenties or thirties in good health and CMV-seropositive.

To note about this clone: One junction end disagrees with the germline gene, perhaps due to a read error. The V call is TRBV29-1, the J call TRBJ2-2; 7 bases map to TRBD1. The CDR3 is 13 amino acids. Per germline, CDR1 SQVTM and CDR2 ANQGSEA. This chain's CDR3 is CSVRQGTTGELVF. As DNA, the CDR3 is TGCAGCGTTAGACAGGGTACGACCGGGGAGCTGGTTTTT.

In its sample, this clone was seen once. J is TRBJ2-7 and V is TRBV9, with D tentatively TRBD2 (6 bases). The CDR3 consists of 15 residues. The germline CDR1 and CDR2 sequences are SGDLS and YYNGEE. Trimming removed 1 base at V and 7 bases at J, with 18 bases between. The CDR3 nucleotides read TGTGCCAGCAGCGTACGGGACTTACCCTCGGGGGAGCAGTACTTC. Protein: CASSVRDLPSGEQYF.

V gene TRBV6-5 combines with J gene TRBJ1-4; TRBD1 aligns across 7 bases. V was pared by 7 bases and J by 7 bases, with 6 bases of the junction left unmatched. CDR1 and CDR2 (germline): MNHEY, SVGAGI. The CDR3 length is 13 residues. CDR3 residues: CASTRTGREKLFF. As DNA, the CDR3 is TGTGCCAGCACTCGGACAGGACGTGAAAAACTGTTTTTT.

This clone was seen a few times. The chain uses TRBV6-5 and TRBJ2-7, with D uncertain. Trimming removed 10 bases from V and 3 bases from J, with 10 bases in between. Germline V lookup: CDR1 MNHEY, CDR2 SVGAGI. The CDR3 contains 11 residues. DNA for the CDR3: TGTGCCACCTGGGCAGACTACGAGCAGTACTTC. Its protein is CATWADYEQYF.

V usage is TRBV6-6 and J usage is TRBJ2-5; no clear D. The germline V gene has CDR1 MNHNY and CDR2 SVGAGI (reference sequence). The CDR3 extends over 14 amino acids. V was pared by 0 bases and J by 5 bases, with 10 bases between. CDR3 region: CASSYSARMETQYF. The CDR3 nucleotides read TGTGCCAGCAGTTACTCGGCCAGGATGGAGACCCAGTACTTC.

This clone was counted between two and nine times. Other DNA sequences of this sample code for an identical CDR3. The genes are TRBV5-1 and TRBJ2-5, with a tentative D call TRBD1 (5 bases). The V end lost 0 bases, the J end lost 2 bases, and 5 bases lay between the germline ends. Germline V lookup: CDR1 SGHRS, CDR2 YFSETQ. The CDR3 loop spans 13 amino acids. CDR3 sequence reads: CASSLDRQETQYF. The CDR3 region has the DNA TGCGCCAGCAGCTTGGACAGGCAAGAGACCCAGTACTTC.